One and the same sample provided the 32 T cell receptor beta chains below, sequenced in a study of cytomegalovirus exposure and HLA in healthy donors. A multiplex PCR was run with 60 Vbeta primers and 13 Jbeta primers. TCRdb's table, derived via immunoSEQ multiplex PCR, lists solely in-frame clones and lacks some. This sample has roughly 180,000 clones, with about three quarters found just once. Sequenced: PBMCs. These receptors were taken from a man in his fifties in good health and CMV-seropositive.

The J gene is TRBJ2-7, the V gene TRBV9; TRBD2 matches 9 bases. J was trimmed by 5 bases and V by 3 bases; bases with no gene match: 9. CDR3 size: 15 residues. CDR1 SGDLS and CDR2 YYNGEE come from the germline V gene. CDR3 DNA: TGTGCCAGCAGCGGTGTAGGAAGCGGGGGGAACGAGCAGTACTTC. Its protein product is CASSGVGSGGNEQYF.

This clone was counted a few times. The chain combines TRBV5-1 with TRBJ2-1, with D possibly matching TRBD1 (7 bases). The CDR3 has 16 amino acids. The V gene's germline CDR1 is SGHRS and CDR2 YFSETQ. V was shortened by 6 bases and J by 0 bases, with 16 bases between the two germline ends. The CDR3 sequence: CASTKEGASSYNEQFF. The CDR3 DNA is TGCGCCAGCACCAAGGAGGGGGCAAGCTCCTACAATGAGCAGTTCTTC.

A single count supports this clone. V is TRBV28 and J is TRBJ1-5, with TRBD1 as a possible D gene (5 bases). In germline, CDR1 is MDHEN, CDR2 SYDVKM. This CDR3 comprises 15 residues. V was shortened by 5 bases and J by 2 bases, with 13 bases between the two germline ends. The CDR3, as DNA: TGTGCCAGCAGTCCGCGGAGGGGTGGCAATCAGCCCCAGCATTTT. Translated, it gives CASSPRRGGNQPQHF.

The gene calls are TRBV5-1 and TRBJ2-3; 9 positions match TRBD2. CDR1 and CDR2 from the germline V gene are SGHRS and YFSETQ. The CDR3 extends over 14 amino acids. The V gene end was trimmed by 4 bases and the J gene end by 5 bases; junction bases not matched to a gene: 5. This CDR3 is CASSQGLAKDTQYF. CDR3 nucleotide sequence: TGCGCCAGCAGCCAAGGACTAGCGAAAGATACGCAGTATTTT.

The chain has TRBV5-8 and TRBJ2-5; a possible D gene is TRBD1 (6 bases). Trimming took off 7 bases at V and 7 bases at J, with 26 bases between the two ends. Germline CDR1 SGHTS, CDR2 YDEGEE. This CDR3 is built from 16 residues. CDR3 protein: CASPTLTGPPYWTQYF. The CDR3 DNA reads as TGTGCCAGCCCTACGCTTACAGGGCCCCCCTATTGGACCCAGTACTTC.

The CDR3 is CASSQDGPVINYGYTF. In DNA, the CDR3 is TGTGCCAGCAGCCAAGACGGTCCCGTAATTAACTATGGCTACACCTTC. The chain has TRBV14 and TRBJ1-2; D call uncertain. The CDR3 totals 16 residues. Trimming pared 0 bases from V and 1 base from J, leaving 12 bases between. Germline V gene data show CDR1 as SGHDN and CDR2 as FVKESK.

V usage is TRBV18 and J usage is TRBJ2-7, with D hard to call. Germline V gene data show CDR1 as KGHSH and CDR2 as LQKENI. Trimming cost V 3 bases and J 6 bases, with 12 bases left between them. This CDR3 is 13 amino acids long. The CDR3 region has the DNA TGTGCCAGCTCACCCGTCTTACGAGGCGAGCAGTACGTC. Its protein product is CASSPVLRGEQYV.

The chain has TRBV5-6 and TRBJ2-7; D possibly corresponds to TRBD1 (6 bases). With 3 bases removed from V and 7 bases from J, the gap between germline ends came to 23 bases. Per germline, CDR1 SGHDT and CDR2 YYEEEE. This CDR3 is 16 amino acids long. The chain's CDR3 is CASSYLDRSSSWEQYF. The CDR3 DNA follows: TGTGCCAGCAGCTACTTAGACAGGTCGTCCTCCTGGGAGCAGTACTTC.

The J gene is TRBJ2-2, the V gene TRBV11-2; D may be TRBD2 (5 bases). Trimming removed 4 bases at V and 4 bases at J, with 13 bases between. Germline V lookup: CDR1 SGHAT, CDR2 FQNNGV. The CDR3 covers 15 residues. The CDR3 DNA sequence: TGTGCCAGCAGCTCGTGGGTCGGAGGCACCGGGGAGCTGTTTTTT. Its protein product is CASSSWVGGTGELFF.

The V and J genes are TRBV28 and TRBJ2-3; weak D call: TRBD1 (5 bases). V lost 3 bases and J lost 0, with 10 bases in between. CDR1 and CDR2 (germline): MDHEN, SYDVKM. This CDR3 has 15 amino acids. CDR3 loop: CASSFWGPSTDTQYF. The CDR3 DNA follows: TGTGCCAGCAGTTTCTGGGGCCCAAGCACAGATACGCAGTATTTT.

The chain uses TRBV7-7 and TRBJ2-5; D is ambiguous. The CDR3 is made up of 15 amino acids. CDR1 and CDR2 from the germline V gene are SSHAT and FNYEAQ (reference sequence). V was shortened by 5 bases and J by 5 bases, with 18 bases between the two germline ends. The CDR3 nucleotides read TGTGCCAGCAGCAACGCATATGAGGTCCAGGAGACCCAGTACTTC. It yields the protein CASSNAYEVQETQYF.

In DNA, the CDR3 is TGTGCCAGCAGCTCTGGAAAGGGGCTCTCTGGAAACACCATATATTTT. Translated: CASSSGKGLSGNTIYF. The chain employs TRBV5-6 and TRBJ1-3; D may be TRBD1 (5 bases). The V gene's germline CDR1 is SGHDT and CDR2 YYEEEE. CDR3 length: 16 amino acids. The V end lost 3 bases, the J end lost 0 bases, and 13 bases lay between the germline ends.

This chain uses TRBV5-1 with TRBJ1-2; TRBD1 matches 7 bases. From germline, CDR1 is SGHRS and CDR2 YFSETQ. There are 14 residues in the CDR3. The J segment lost 3 bases and the V segment lost 2 bases, leaving 4 bases of the junction unmatched. The CDR3 region has the DNA TGCGCCAGCAGCTTAACTGGGACAGACTATGGCTACACCTTC. The encoded protein is CASSLTGTDYGYTF.

The V and J genes are TRBV10-3 and TRBJ1-2; perhaps TRBD1 as D (6 bases). The length of the CDR3 is 13 residues. The germline V gene encodes CDR1 ENHRY and CDR2 SYGVKD. V lost 6 bases and J 8 bases, leaving 16 bases between the germline ends. The CDR3 DNA sequence: TGTGCCATCAGGCCCGGGACCCAGGGGGGCTACACCTTC. It specifies CAIRPGTQGGYTF.

This sequence joins TRBV28 and TRBJ2-1, with TRBD2 matching 8 bases. Germline trimming cut 2 bases from V and 7 bases from J; bases unmatched to any gene: 10. This CDR3 is 16 amino acids long. Germline V gives CDR1 MDHEN, CDR2 SYDVKM. CDR3 sequence (DNA): TGTGCCAGCAGTTTAGGGCGGGCGGGGGGTAAGAATGAGCAGTTCTTC. Translation: CASSLGRAGGKNEQFF.

Notes on this clone: The same CDR3 is also encoded by other DNA sequences in this sample. The chain carries TRBV9 and TRBJ2-2; maybe TRBD2 (6 bases). Per germline, CDR1 SGDLS and CDR2 YYNGEE. This CDR3 spans 16 amino acids. V lost 2 bases, J lost 4 bases, and 15 bases lay in between. The CDR3 sequence is CASSVRLAGSTGELFF. CDR3 DNA: TGTGCCAGCAGCGTGAGACTGGCGGGGAGCACCGGGGAGCTGTTTTTT.

J is TRBJ1-5 and V is TRBV6-5; D not certain. The ends were cut back, 5 bases at V and 1 base at J, with 6 bases in the middle. The CDR3 is 13 residues long. Looked up from germline, CDR1 is MNHEY and CDR2 is SVGAGI. The CDR3 loop reads CASSLNSNQPQHF. The CDR3 region has the DNA TGTGCCAGCAGTCTAAACAGCAATCAGCCCCAGCATTTT.

This chain's CDR3 is CASSFGTGGMAFF. For the CDR3, the DNA is TGTGCCAGCAGCTTTGGGACAGGGGGGATGGCTTTCTTT. This chain joins TRBV5-6 and TRBJ1-1, with 11 bases aligning to TRBD1. V lost 2 bases to trimming and J lost 11 bases; unmatched junction nucleotides: 5. This CDR3 spans 13 amino acids. Germline assignment: CDR1 SGHDT and CDR2 YYEEEE.

The chain combines TRBV7-8 with TRBJ1-5, with D unresolved. This CDR3 is 13 amino acids long. Germline V lookup: CDR1 SGHVS, CDR2 FQNEAQ. Between the trimmed V and J ends, which lost 5 bases and 6 bases, there was a span of 11 bases. The CDR3 spells CASSPLGTQPQHF. The CDR3 DNA reads TGTGCCAGCAGCCCTCTCGGTACTCAGCCCCAGCATTTT.

This clone has only one observation. The junction and the germline gene differ at one end; a read error may be behind it. The V and J genes are TRBV28 and TRBJ2-2; D is perhaps TRBD2 (8 bases). The CDR3 totals 17 residues. Germline V gene lookup returns CDR1 MDHEN and CDR2 SYDVKM. CDR3 nucleotide sequence: TGTGCCAGCAGGGTAGCGGGACAGACTATGAACGCCGGGGAGCTGTTTTTT. This sequence encodes CASRVAGQTMNAGELFF.

The rearrangement uses TRBV11-2 and TRBJ2-5; 7 bases fit TRBD1. The CDR3 loop spans 15 amino acids. Trimming took 4 bases from V and 5 from J; bases not matched to a gene: 10. CDR1 and CDR2 (germline): SGHAT, FQNNGV. CDR3 loop: CASSSVGQVVETQYF. In DNA, the CDR3 is TGTGCCAGCAGCTCCGTAGGACAGGTCGTGGAGACCCAGTACTTC.

This clone was observed a single time. The J gene is TRBJ1-6, the V gene TRBV14; D gene unclear. CDR1 is SGHDN, CDR2 FVKESK, per germline. The CDR3 sequence is 13 residues long. Trimming removed 0 bases from V and 11 bases from J, with 8 bases in between. CDR3 coding DNA: TGTGCCAGCAGCCAAGATCGGTACGCACCCCTCCACTTT. This translates into CASSQDRYAPLHF.

The chain combines TRBV6-1 with TRBJ2-2; possibly TRBD1 for D (5 bases). V was pared by 7 bases and J by 13 bases, with 10 bases between. The CDR3 is made up of 10 amino acids. Germline CDR1 reads MNHNS; CDR2 reads SASEGT. The CDR3 region is CASNDRGLFF. The CDR3 DNA is TGTGCCAGCAACGATAGGGGGCTGTTTTTT.

The chain links TRBV6-1 to TRBJ2-3, with D maybe TRBD2 (6 bases). V lost 8 bases and J 6 bases, leaving 18 bases between the germline ends. This CDR3 comprises 14 residues. CDR1 is MNHNS, CDR2 SASEGT, per germline. CDR3 DNA sequence: TGTGCCAGCGATCGCGGGGCCTTCAGGGATACGCAGTATTTT. Its protein product is CASDRGAFRDTQYF.

This clone showed up just once. Germline and junction disagree at one end, which may indicate a read error. The rearrangement joins TRBV18 to TRBJ1-1, with D possibly matching TRBD1 (6 bases). CDR3 length: 12 amino acids. Germline V gene sequence: CDR1 KGHSH, CDR2 LQKENI. CDR3 sequence (DNA): TGTGCCAGCTCACCACAACAGGGCGGGCAGGTCTTT. Amino acid sequence: CASSPQQGGQVF.

The V call is TRBV27, the J call TRBJ1-1, with D maybe TRBD1 (5 bases). The length of the CDR3 is 13 residues. Per germline, CDR1 MNHEY and CDR2 SMNVEV (reference sequence). V was clipped by 7 bases and J by 4 bases, with 13 bases between them. The CDR3 sequence is CASTFGGGTEAFF. The CDR3 DNA reads as TGTGCCAGCACCTTCGGGGGGGGCACTGAAGCTTTCTTT.

The V gene is TRBV7-2, the J gene TRBJ2-2, with a weak D call TRBD2 (5 bases). Germline V gene sequence: CDR1 SGHTA, CDR2 FQGNSA. This CDR3 is built from 13 residues. The germline V and J ends were trimmed by 5 bases and 6 bases, with 10 bases remaining between them. CDR3: CASSKTSSGELFF. The CDR3 nucleotides read TGTGCCAGCAGCAAAACTAGTTCCGGGGAGCTGTTTTTT.

The chain couples TRBV11-2 to TRBJ2-2, with 8 bases that match TRBD2. This CDR3 comprises 15 residues. V trimming: 3 bases; J trimming: 5 bases; junction bases outside the gene matches: 5. Germline values: CDR1 SGHAT, CDR2 FQNNGV. CDR3 in amino acids: CASSFFGGGTGELFF. The CDR3 DNA is TGTGCCAGCAGCTTTTTCGGGGGGGGAACCGGGGAGCTGTTTTTT.

The genes are TRBV19 and TRBJ1-3, with unresolved D. This CDR3 has 14 amino acids. V shed 5 bases and J shed 0 bases, with 8 bases lying between them. Germline CDR1 LNHDA, CDR2 SQIVND (reference sequence). This chain's CDR3 is CASSPGSSGNTIYF. CDR3 bases: TGTGCCAGTAGTCCCGGGAGCTCTGGAAACACCATATATTTT. Variable domain in full (rest from reference TRBV19 and TRBJ1-3): DGGITQSPKYLFRKEGQNVTLSCEQNLNHDAMYWYRQDPGQGLRLIYYSQIVNDFQKGDIAEGYSVSREKKESFPLTVTSAQKNPTAFYLCASSPGSSGNTIYFGEGSWLTVV.

This clone was counted a few times. The J gene is TRBJ1-5, the V gene TRBV19; a weak D match, TRBD1 (5 bases). The V and J ends lost 5 bases and 0 bases respectively, with 11 bases between them. The CDR3 totals 15 residues. Germline V lookup: CDR1 LNHDA, CDR2 SQIVND (reference sequence). DNA for the CDR3: TGTGCCAGTAGTTCCGGGGGTTATAGCAATCAGCCCCAGCATTTT. This encodes CASSSGGYSNQPQHF.

This clone was observed once. V is TRBV5-1 and J is TRBJ2-7; 8 bases fit TRBD1. The germline gives CDR1 SGHRS, CDR2 YFSETQ. V lost 5 bases and J lost 5; bases outside the gene matches: 3. This CDR3 is 12 amino acids long. CDR3 sequence: CASRSTGDEQYF. For the CDR3, the DNA is TGCGCCAGCAGGTCGACAGGGGACGAGCAGTACTTC.

The chain couples TRBV29-1 to TRBJ1-1; no definite D call. In germline, CDR1 is SQVTM, CDR2 ANQGSEA. The CDR3 runs to 10 residues. V lost 7 bases, J lost 6 bases, and 9 bases lay in between. The CDR3 DNA reads TGCAGCGCCGGGATTTCTGAAGCTTTCTTT. It translates to CSAGISEAFF.